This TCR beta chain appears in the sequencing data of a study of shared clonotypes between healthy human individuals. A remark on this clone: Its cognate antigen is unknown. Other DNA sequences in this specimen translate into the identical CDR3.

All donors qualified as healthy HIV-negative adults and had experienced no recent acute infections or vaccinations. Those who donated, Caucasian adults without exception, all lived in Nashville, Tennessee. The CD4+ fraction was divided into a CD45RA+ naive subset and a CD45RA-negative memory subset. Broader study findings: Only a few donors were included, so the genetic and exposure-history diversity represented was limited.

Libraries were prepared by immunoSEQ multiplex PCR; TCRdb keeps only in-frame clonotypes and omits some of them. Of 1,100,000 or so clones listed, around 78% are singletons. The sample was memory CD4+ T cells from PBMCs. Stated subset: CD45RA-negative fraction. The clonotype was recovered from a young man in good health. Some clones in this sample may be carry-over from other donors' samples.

CDR3 protein: CASSARQGSGNTIYF. The DNA for the CDR3 is TGTGCCAGCAGCGCGCGACAGGGGTCTGGAAACACCATATATTTT. The genes are TRBV9 and TRBJ1-3; 8 nucleotides align to TRBD1. The CDR3 has 15 residues. Unmatched junction bases numbered 3, after V lost 3 bases and J lost 1 base. The germline V gene has CDR1 SGDLS and CDR2 YYNGEE.